The 2 T cell receptor beta chains listed next were all sequenced from one sample in a study of somatic mutations in cytotoxic T cells in rheumatoid arthritis. TCRdb's table, derived via immunoSEQ multiplex PCR, lists solely in-frame clones and lacks some. The table has just under 7,000 clones, 75% seen once. The sample taken for sequencing was CD8+ T cells sorted from blood. The receptors stem from an adult with rheumatoid arthritis.

The J gene is TRBJ2-1, the V gene TRBV6-1; the D is unclear. With 6 bases removed from V and 4 bases from J, the gap between germline ends came to 16 bases. The CDR3 length is 15 residues. Per germline, CDR1 MNHNS and CDR2 SASEGT. The CDR3 coding sequence is TGTGCCAGCAGGACTGACCCGGACCCATACAATGAGCAGTTCTTC. The encoded protein is CASRTDPDPYNEQFF.

Concerning this clone itself: This same CDR3 is encoded by further DNA sequences in the sample. The CDR3 is CASSRPYNEQFF. CDR3 DNA sequence: TGTGCCAGCAGTCGCCCCTACAATGAGCAGTTCTTC. The J gene is TRBJ2-1, the V gene TRBV6-6, with D unresolved. Germline lookup yields CDR1 MNHNY and CDR2 SVGAGI (reference sequence). Trimming cost V 5 bases and J 2 bases, with 4 bases left between them. The CDR3 loop spans 12 amino acids.